The sequence of this TCR beta chain was determined in a study of blood T cells in healthy people across ages. Study-wide findings and caveats: Conclusively comparing naive with antigen-experienced cells was impossible with unsorted PBMCs. Comparison with aged donors showed that long-lived donors had more naive CD4+ cells and higher diversity.

With respect to this clonotype: Its matching antigen is unknown.

CDR3 size: 12 residues. Germline V gene sequence: CDR1 SGHNT, CDR2 YYREEE (reference sequence). Trimming removed 5 bases from V and 6 bases from J, with 9 bases in between. The use of a sample-barcoded 5' primer and a J-beta primer mix characterized a second PCR of roughly 6 to 11 cycles. Every cDNA molecule bore a tag from a template-switch adaptor containing 12 random nucleotides. TCRdb used MiXCR to reprocess the 5' RACE reads, holding one entry per CDR3 protein. The sample shows about 1,400,000 distinct CDR3 sequences, approximately 59% of them seen only once. The sample comprised blood. This clonotype was obtained from a man in his late teens or twenties in good health. This sequence joins TRBV5-4 and TRBJ2-1; TRBD1 is a possible D gene (5 bases). The CDR3 DNA reads TGTGCCAGCAGGTCCGACAGCAATGAGCAGTTCTTC. This sequence encodes CASRSDSNEQFF.